Below are 31 T cell receptor beta chains sequenced from a single sample in a study of T cells after yellow fever vaccination. TCRdb reprocessed the 5' RACE reads with MiXCR, giving one entry per CDR3 protein. Found here are a few hundred thousand distinct CDR3 sequences, around 3.9% of them singletons; the top ten hold 20% to 25%. The sequenced sample was PBMCs, obtained on the day of the yellow fever booster vaccination. Source of these receptors: a man between 18 and 35 years old who received the YFV17D yellow fever vaccine.

This clonotype has at least ten counts. The CDR3 region is CASSLGEWTGELFF. The CDR3 coding sequence is TGTGCCAGCAGCTTAGGGGAATGGACCGGGGAGCTGTTTTTT. This sequence joins TRBV7-9 and TRBJ2-2, with D unresolved. The germline CDR1 and CDR2 sequences are SEHNR and FQNEAQ (reference sequence). The CDR3 extends over 14 amino acids. With 1 base removed from V and 5 bases from J, the gap between germline ends came to 8 bases.

This clonotype was counted many times. The chain carries TRBV12-3 or TRBV12-4 and TRBJ2-4; D is possibly TRBD2 (6 bases). The CDR3 extends over 14 amino acids. With 3 bases removed from V and 1 base from J, the gap between germline ends came to 7 bases. CDR3 residues: CASSLAGAKNIQYF. The DNA of the CDR3 is TGTGCCAGCAGTTTGGCGGGGGCCAAAAACATTCAGTACTTC.

This clonotype was picked up a small number of times. J is TRBJ2-7 and V is TRBV15; TRBD1 agrees at 9 bases. J lost 4 bases, V lost 3 bases, and 7 bases had no gene match. This CDR3 comprises 15 residues. Germline V gene sequence: CDR1 LNHNV, CDR2 YYDKDF (reference sequence). CDR3 region: CATSSGQGIMYEQYF. The CDR3 region has the DNA TGTGCCACCAGCAGCGGACAGGGGATAATGTACGAGCAGTACTTC.

There are a few counts of this clonotype. CDR3 sequence reads: CASITLRDSYTDTQYF. Written as DNA, the CDR3 is TGTGCCAGCATCACCCTCCGGGACAGCTACACAGATACGCAGTATTTT. The chain couples TRBV7-2 to TRBJ2-3, with TRBD1 matching 7 bases. J was trimmed by 2 bases and V by 7 bases; bases with no gene match: 12. CDR3 length equals 16 residues. Germline CDR1 is SGHTA and CDR2 is FQGNSA.

The chain recombines TRBV29-1 with TRBJ1-5; weak D call: TRBD1 (5 bases). The length of the CDR3 is 13 residues. Germline CDR1 reads SQVTM; CDR2 reads ANQGSEA. V was clipped by 7 bases and J by 5 bases, with 15 bases between them. The CDR3 region is CSGLWDGDQPQHF. The DNA for the CDR3 is TGCAGCGGGCTGTGGGACGGCGATCAGCCCCAGCATTTT.

This clonotype was seen a few times. The chain employs TRBV14 and TRBJ1-2, with a weak D call TRBD1 (6 bases). The germline V and J ends were trimmed by 4 bases and 6 bases, with 21 bases remaining between them. The CDR3 is 16 amino acids. Germline CDR1 and CDR2: SGHDN and FVKESK. The DNA of the CDR3 is TGTGCCAGCAGCCGAAAGGGGATACAGGGCAACGATGGCTACACCTTC. The encoded protein is CASSRKGIQGNDGYTF.

This clonotype was picked up a small number of times. The CDR3 DNA sequence: TGTGCCACCAGTGAATGGGATACGCAGTATTTT. It is translated as CATSEWDTQYF. The genes are TRBV24-1 and TRBJ2-3; no definite D call. Germline CDR1 and CDR2: KGHDR and SFDVKD. With 4 bases removed from V and 6 bases from J, the gap between germline ends came to 4 bases. CDR3 length: 11 residues.

This clonotype has ten or more counts. The chain uses TRBV6-2 or TRBV6-3 and TRBJ2-7; TRBD1 matches 9 bases. V shed 5 bases and J 6 bases; nucleotides not matched to a gene: 2. The CDR3 is made up of 12 amino acids. CDR1 is MNHEY and CDR2 is SVGEGT in the germline V gene. As DNA, the CDR3 is TGTGCCAGCAGTGACAGGGGGGCCGAGCAGTACGTC. Amino acids: CASSDRGAEQYV.

The V gene is TRBV12-3 or TRBV12-4, the J gene TRBJ2-2; D is uncertain. The V and J ends lost 0 bases and 4 bases respectively, with 6 bases between them. The CDR3 covers 14 residues. The CDR3 DNA is TGTGCCAGCAGTTTAGCCACAATCACCGGGGAGCTGTTTTTT. It yields the protein CASSLATITGELFF.

This clonotype came up many times. The chain couples TRBV5-1 to TRBJ1-1, with a possible D match to TRBD1 (5 bases). The CDR3 runs 14 residues. V lost 5 bases and J lost 4, with 15 bases in between. Per the germline V gene, CDR1 is SGHRS and CDR2 is YFSETQ. CDR3 region: CASSLEGGVTEAFF. CDR3 in DNA: TGCGCCAGCAGTCTGGAGGGAGGGGTCACTGAAGCTTTCTTT.

This CDR3 reads CASSRTAGVEKLFF. The CDR3 DNA sequence: TGTGCCAGCAGCCGGACGGCAGGGGTAGAAAAACTGTTTTTT. The gene calls are TRBV12-3 or TRBV12-4 and TRBJ1-4; TRBD1 is a possible D gene (6 bases). The CDR3 has 14 amino acids. V shed 6 bases and J shed 8 bases, with 16 bases lying between them.

This clonotype appeared a few times. The chain carries TRBV5-1 and TRBJ2-5; 8 nucleotides match TRBD2. V lost 0 bases, J lost 5 bases, and 6 bases stayed unmatched. CDR3 size: 15 residues. From germline, CDR1 is SGHRS and CDR2 YFSETQ. The CDR3 is CASSLEPGGQETQYF. CDR3 bases: TGCGCCAGCAGCTTGGAACCGGGGGGGCAGGAGACCCAGTACTTC.

This clonotype has ten or more counts. The V gene is TRBV14, the J gene TRBJ1-1; a possible D gene is TRBD1 (5 bases). Germline-derived CDR1 and CDR2 are SGHDN and FVKESK. The CDR3 loop spans 16 amino acids. V was shortened by 4 bases and J by 3 bases, with 18 bases between the two germline ends. CDR3 sequence (DNA): TGTGCCAGCAGCCCTTTAAAGGGGAGATGGGACACTGAAGCTTTCTTT. As protein: CASSPLKGRWDTEAFF.

This clonotype was seen a few times. The V call is TRBV11-1, the J call TRBJ2-7; D remains unclear. Trimming left V 0 bases short and J 2 bases short, with 8 bases between. The CDR3 runs 14 residues. Germline-derived CDR1 and CDR2 are SGHAT and FQDESV (reference sequence). CDR3 sequence reads: CASSLAPVTYEQYF. The CDR3 bases are TGTGCCAGCAGCTTAGCGCCAGTTACCTACGAGCAGTACTTC.

This clonotype was seen a few times. V and J are TRBV5-6 and TRBJ1-6, with a possible D match to TRBD1 (5 bases). With 0 bases removed from V and 0 bases from J, the gap between germline ends came to 10 bases. The CDR3 length is 17 residues. CDR1 SGHDT and CDR2 YYEEEE come from the germline V gene. CDR3 DNA sequence: TGTGCCAGCAGCTTGGATAGGGGAAGCTCCTATAATTCACCCCTCCACTTT. Translating it yields CASSLDRGSSYNSPLHF.

This clonotype came up many times. The V call is TRBV5-1, the J call TRBJ2-5; 13 bases map to TRBD2. The CDR3 totals 16 residues. Unmatched junction bases numbered 4, after V lost 4 bases and J lost 1 base. The germline CDR1 and CDR2 sequences are SGHRS and YFSETQ. DNA for the CDR3: TGCGCCAGCAGCAGACTAGCGGGGGGCCTCCAAGAGACCCAGTACTTC. Protein product: CASSRLAGGLQETQYF.

This clonotype was picked up many times. The chain employs TRBV7-6 and TRBJ1-1; D perhaps matches TRBD1 (6 bases). Trimming cost V 9 bases and J 1 base, with 12 bases left between them. Germline values: CDR1 SGHVS, CDR2 FNYEAQ. This CDR3 is 13 amino acids long. The CDR3 loop is CASQGHQNTEAFF. As DNA, the CDR3 is TGTGCCAGTCAGGGACACCAGAACACTGAAGCTTTCTTT.

The gene calls are TRBV12-5 and TRBJ1-1; no clear D. The germline V gene encodes CDR1 LGHNT and CDR2 FRNRAP. The CDR3 covers 14 residues. Between the trimmed V and J ends, which lost 3 bases and 1 base, there was a span of 9 bases. CDR3 loop: CASGFSNGNTEAFF. DNA of the CDR3: TGTGCTAGTGGTTTTTCTAACGGGAACACTGAAGCTTTCTTT. Based on the CDR3 plus reference TRBV12-5 and TRBJ1-1, the full variable domain is DARVTQTPRHKVTEMGQEVTMRCQPILGHNTVFWYRQTMMQGLELLAYFRNRAPLDDSGMPKDRFSAEMPDATLATLKIQPSEPRDSAVYFCASGFSNGNTEAFFGQGTRLTVV.

This clonotype was observed many times. V and J are TRBV5-1 and TRBJ2-2, with TRBD2 matching over 8 bases. This CDR3 has 14 amino acids. Trimming at V came to 7 bases and at J to 4 bases, leaving 6 bases not matched to a gene. Germline CDR1 reads SGHRS; CDR2 reads YFSETQ. CDR3 sequence (DNA): TGCGCCAGCCTCGCGGGGGGCACCACCGGGGAGCTGTTTTTT. Protein: CASLAGGTTGELFF.

This clonotype was seen ten or more times. V gene TRBV4-3 combines with J gene TRBJ1-2; D is perhaps TRBD1 (6 bases). This CDR3 has 13 residues. Between the trimmed V and J ends, which lost 9 bases and 6 bases, there was a span of 17 bases. Germline CDR1 is LGHNA and CDR2 is YSLEER. CDR3 protein: CASNQGNNNGYTF. CDR3 bases: TGCGCCAGTAACCAGGGGAACAATAATGGCTACACCTTC.

This clonotype was found many times. This CDR3 reads CASSLSQGRGETQYF. The DNA of the CDR3 is TGTGCCAGCAGCTTATCCCAGGGGCGGGGAGAGACCCAGTACTTC. The rearrangement links TRBV7-2 to TRBJ2-5, with D perhaps being TRBD1 or TRBD2 (6 bases each). Between the trimmed V and J ends, which lost 2 bases and 4 bases, there was a span of 14 bases. This CDR3 region has 15 residues. CDR1 is SGHTA, CDR2 FQGNSA, per germline.

This clonotype was counted only a few times. The V call is TRBV9, the J call TRBJ2-3, with D unresolved. CDR1 and CDR2 from the germline V gene are SGDLS and YYNGEE. This CDR3 comprises 15 residues. The V and J ends lost 1 base and 2 bases respectively, with 11 bases between them. The CDR3 DNA reads as TGTGCCAGCAGCGTATTTGGGATTTCCACAGATACGCAGTATTTT. Protein: CASSVFGISTDTQYF.

This clonotype showed up many times. This chain uses TRBV2 with TRBJ1-5, with unresolved D. This CDR3 is 14 amino acids long. Germline CDR1 and CDR2: SNHLY and FYNNEI. Between the trimmed V and J ends, which lost 6 bases and 3 bases, there was a span of 12 bases. The CDR3 bases are TGTGCCAGCAGGACCGACGTTGACAATCAGCCCCAGCATTTT. Residues: CASRTDVDNQPQHF.

This clonotype was observed a handful of times. V is TRBV12-5 and J is TRBJ1-5; a possible D gene is TRBD1 (5 bases). The CDR3 sequence is 16 residues long. V gave up 5 bases and J gave up 1 base, with 15 bases separating them. Germline CDR1 reads LGHNT; CDR2 reads FRNRAP. CDR3 loop: CASGNLQGSSNQPQHF. The CDR3 DNA sequence: TGTGCTAGTGGTAATCTTCAGGGATCGAGCAATCAGCCCCAGCATTTT.

This clonotype was picked up a small number of times. V is TRBV20-1 and J is TRBJ1-4; 8 bases are a match to TRBD1. The CDR3 has 18 amino acids. Germline V gene lookup returns CDR1 DFQATT and CDR2 SNEGSKA (reference sequence). J was trimmed by 0 bases and V by 2 bases; bases with no gene match: 11. CDR3 DNA sequence: TGCAGTGCTAGAATACCTTCGGGACAGGTCGCAACTAATGAAAAACTGTTTTTT. Protein product: CSARIPSGQVATNEKLFF.

This clonotype has ten or more counts. The chain recombines TRBV5-1 with TRBJ2-5; TRBD1 matches 9 bases. Germline V gene sequence: CDR1 SGHRS, CDR2 YFSETQ. After removal of 4 bases from V and 5 bases from J, the junction contained 9 bases not matched to a gene. This CDR3 is 15 amino acids long. The CDR3 nucleotides are TGCGCCAGCAGCCCCGGGACAGGGCGATGGGAGACCCAGTACTTC. Its translation: CASSPGTGRWETQYF.

This clonotype was seen repeatedly, ten times or more. This chain joins TRBV9 and TRBJ2-5; no definite D call. Germline V gene lookup returns CDR1 SGDLS and CDR2 YYNGEE. V was clipped by 0 bases and J by 6 bases, with 21 bases between them. CDR3 length: 17 residues. Here the CDR3 reads CASSVGVGWSFGQTQYF. Here the CDR3 DNA reads TGTGCCAGCAGCGTAGGGGTTGGGTGGAGCTTCGGTCAGACCCAGTACTTC.

This clonotype has a handful of counts. The V gene is TRBV19, the J gene TRBJ2-1, with D hard to call. The germline gives CDR1 LNHDA, CDR2 SQIVND (reference sequence). The CDR3 is 17 amino acids. The V and J ends lost 5 bases and 8 bases respectively, with 25 bases between them. CDR3 amino acids: CASSAQHASSFVDEQFF. The CDR3 DNA reads as TGTGCCAGTAGTGCCCAGCATGCGTCTTCATTTGTCGATGAGCAGTTCTTC.

This clonotype has at least ten counts. The genes are TRBV5-1 and TRBJ2-5; a weak D match, TRBD2 (6 bases). Deletions cut 7 bases from V and 2 bases from J, with 12 bases between. This CDR3 region has 13 residues. CDR1 and CDR2 from the germline V gene are SGHRS and YFSETQ. This chain's CDR3 is CASLAGNQETQYF. As DNA, the CDR3 is TGCGCCAGCCTCGCGGGGAATCAAGAGACCCAGTACTTC.

This clonotype has only a few counts. The rearrangement links TRBV20-1 to TRBJ1-5; TRBD1 is a possible D gene (5 bases). This CDR3 region has 13 residues. Germline CDR1 is DFQATT and CDR2 is SNEGSKA (reference sequence). Trimming removed 1 base at V and 4 bases at J, with 8 bases between. The CDR3 DNA reads TGCAGTGCTAGAGTTCAGGGTAATCAGCCCCAGCATTTT. This sequence encodes CSARVQGNQPQHF.

This clonotype was picked up a small number of times. The chain has TRBV4-2 and TRBJ2-5; 10 bases fit TRBD2. The junction had 7 bases not matched to a gene; V was cut back by 4 bases and J by 2 bases. This CDR3 is built from 16 residues. Germline assignment: CDR1 LGHNA and CDR2 YNFKEQ. This CDR3 is CASSLIGLAVQETQYF. Here the CDR3 DNA reads TGTGCCAGCAGCCTAATAGGACTAGCGGTTCAAGAGACCCAGTACTTC.